This TCR beta chain was identified in a study of control samples from healthy donors and cancer patients. Profiled with immunoSEQ multiplex PCR; TCRdb holds only in-frame clones, not every one. Of approximately 110,000 clones listed, approximately 89% are singletons. Trimming cost V 4 bases and J 7 bases, with 14 bases left between them. Germline V gene lookup returns CDR1 SGHRS and CDR2 YFSETQ. This CDR3 has 13 residues. The sequencing sample was made of blood. The chain links TRBV5-1 to TRBJ1-1; D possibly corresponds to TRBD1 (5 bases). This clonotype originated in a woman between 18 and 29 years old in good health. CDR3 DNA: TGCGCCAGCAGCCATCCGGGGGGTAATGAAGCTTTCTTT. This translates into CASSHPGGNEAFF.